This T cell receptor beta chain was captured by sequencing in a study of molecular identifiers for immune sequencing clone quantification. This clonotype has at least ten counts. Its antigen is undetermined. The CDR3 is made up of 14 amino acids. J gave up 4 bases and V 1 base, and 4 bases lay outside the gene matches. The germline gives CDR1 DFQATT, CDR2 SNEGSKA (reference sequence). Previously described methods and listed TCR primers were employed for the bulk TCR libraries. TCRdb passed the PCR reads through MiXCR, listing each CDR3 protein once. The repertoire has a few hundred thousand distinct CDR3 sequences, 20% to 25% of them found once; the top ten carry about 0.78%. Notes on the study in general: Effector cells had over 97% of their molecules in clones above 20 RNA copies, while naive cells had under 1%. Spiked Jurkat TCR RNA from one cell was reportedly detectable among about a million naive cells.

Sorted naive CD8 T cells were those defined as CD8+CD4-CCR7+CD45RA+. The TCR sequence derives from a human donor in good health. Some libraries in this study had Jurkat cell RNA spiked in. Material for sequencing was naive CD8+ T cells from blood, with Jurkat cell RNA spiked in. The subset is: FACS-sorted CD8+CD4-CCR7+CD45RA+ naive T cells. The V gene is TRBV20-1, the J gene TRBJ2-5, with TRBD2 matching 9 bases. This CDR3 is CSARASGVGETQYF. Written as DNA, the CDR3 is TGCAGTGCTAGAGCTAGCGGGGTAGGAGAGACCCAGTACTTC.